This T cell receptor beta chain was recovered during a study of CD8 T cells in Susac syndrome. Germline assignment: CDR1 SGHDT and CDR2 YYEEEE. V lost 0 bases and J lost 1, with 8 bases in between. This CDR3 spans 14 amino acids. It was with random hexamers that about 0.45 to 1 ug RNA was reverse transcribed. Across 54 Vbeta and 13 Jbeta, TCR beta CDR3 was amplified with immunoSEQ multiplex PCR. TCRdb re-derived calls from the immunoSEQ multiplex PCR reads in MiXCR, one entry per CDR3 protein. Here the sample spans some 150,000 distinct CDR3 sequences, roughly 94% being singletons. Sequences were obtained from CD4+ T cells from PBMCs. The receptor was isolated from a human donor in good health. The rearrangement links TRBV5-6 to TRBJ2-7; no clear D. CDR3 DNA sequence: TGTGCCAGCAGCTTGGACGGGCTTTCCTACGAGCAGTACTTC. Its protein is CASSLDGLSYEQYF.